The 4 T cell receptor beta chains given below trace back to one sample, sequenced in a study of blood T cell repertoires in COVID-19. TCRdb's table, derived via immunoSEQ multiplex PCR, lists solely in-frame clones and lacks some. This table holds 100,000 to 120,000 clones, 85% found once. Material: peripheral blood. All receptors derive from a human donor in a cohort sampled during active COVID-19.

The gene calls are TRBV11-2 and TRBJ2-3; 7 bases are a match to TRBD1. The CDR3 has 13 amino acids. J was trimmed by 5 bases and V by 6 bases; bases with no gene match: 5. The germline V gene encodes CDR1 SGHAT and CDR2 FQNNGV. The CDR3 region has the DNA TGTGCCAGCAGTCCCTACAGGGGAGATACGCAGTATTTT. This translates into CASSPYRGDTQYF.

The chain links TRBV6-2 or TRBV6-3 to TRBJ1-5, with a weak D call TRBD1 (5 bases). Per germline, CDR1 MNHEY and CDR2 SVGEGT. V was shortened by 0 bases and J by 2 bases, with 11 bases between the two germline ends. The CDR3 sequence is 16 residues long. CDR3 nucleotides: TGTGCCAGCAGTTACTCGTGGGGAGGGGGCAATCAGCCCCAGCATTTT. Its translation is CASSYSWGGGNQPQHF.

The J gene is TRBJ1-5, the V gene TRBV28; tentatively, D is TRBD1 (5 bases). The CDR3 covers 17 residues. The ends were cut back, 7 bases at V and 0 bases at J, with 19 bases in the middle. Germline V gene lookup returns CDR1 MDHEN and CDR2 SYDVKM. CDR3 sequence (DNA): TGTGCCAGCAAGACTTTTGTTGACAGTTATAGCAATCAGCCCCAGCATTTT. Amino acids: CASKTFVDSYSNQPQHF.

This clone was detected ten times or more. V gene TRBV6-5 combines with J gene TRBJ2-7, with 8 nucleotides matching TRBD1. This CDR3 has 14 residues. J gave up 2 bases and V 8 bases, and 8 bases lay outside the gene matches. Germline values: CDR1 MNHEY, CDR2 SVGAGI. The CDR3: CASGRGQGTYEQYF. The CDR3 DNA is TGTGCCAGCGGGCGAGGACAGGGCACCTACGAGCAGTACTTC.